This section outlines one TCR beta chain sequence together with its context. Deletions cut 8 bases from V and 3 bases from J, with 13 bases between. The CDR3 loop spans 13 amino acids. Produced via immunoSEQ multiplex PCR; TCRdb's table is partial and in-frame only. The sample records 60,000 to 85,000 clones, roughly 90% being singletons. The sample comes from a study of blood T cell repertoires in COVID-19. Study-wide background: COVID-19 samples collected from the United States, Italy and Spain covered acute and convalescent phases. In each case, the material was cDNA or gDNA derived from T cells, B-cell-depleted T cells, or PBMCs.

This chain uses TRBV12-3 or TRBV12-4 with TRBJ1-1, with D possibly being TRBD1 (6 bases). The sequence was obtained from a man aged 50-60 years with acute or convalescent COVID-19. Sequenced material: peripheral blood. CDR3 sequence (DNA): TGTGCCAGCTCTTGGGGGCGGGACACTGAAGCTTTCTTT. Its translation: CASSWGRDTEAFF.